The sequence of this T cell receptor (beta chain) was determined in a study of shared clonotypes between healthy human individuals. Study findings and constraints: Estimated richness was generally greater in naive than memory subsets. An anticipated effect of sequencing depth on clonotype sharing among donors was recognized.

As concerns this clone: Its antigen is as yet unknown.

Deep-level assay runs were performed. The data were produced by immunoSEQ multiplex PCR, yet TCRdb's version contains in-frame clones alone and is incomplete. Of about 660,000 clones listed, less than 85% are singletons. The donor cohort consisted entirely of Caucasian adults residing in Nashville, Tennessee. The CDR3 has 16 residues. The ends lost 2 bases at V and 1 base at J; junction bases unmatched: 7. Germline-derived CDR1 and CDR2 are SGHDT and YYEEEE. Specimen: memory CD4+ T cells sorted from blood. Subset meaning: CD45RA-negative fraction. This sequence originates from a woman aged 25 to 45 in good health. The chain has TRBV5-6 and TRBJ2-5; TRBD1 agrees at 8 bases. CDR3 sequence: CASSFLQGVVQETQYF. CDR3 coding DNA: TGTGCCAGCAGCTTTTTACAGGGGGTGGTCCAAGAGACCCAGTACTTC.